This TCR beta chain was captured in a study of cytomegalovirus exposure and HLA in healthy donors. It was with 60 Vbeta and 13 Jbeta primers that the PCR ran. Produced via immunoSEQ multiplex PCR; TCRdb's table is partial and in-frame only. Of 180,000 or so clones listed, approximately 82% were seen once; the top ten hold roughly 7.1%. Study-level results: The study dropped some indistinguishable V segments, TRBV6-2 and TRBV6-3 among them. A later analysis linked a missense variant in DCLRE1C to the trimming of TCR beta V and J genes.

There are a few counts of this clone. What it recognizes is unknown. This CDR3 comprises 15 residues. Trimming removed 3 bases at V and 2 bases at J, with 14 bases between. CDR1 SGHTA and CDR2 FQGNSA come from the germline V gene. This rearrangement joins TRBV7-2 to TRBJ2-7; the D gene is possibly TRBD2 (6 bases). Source material: PBMCs. The sequence derives from a middle-aged woman in good health and CMV-seropositive. In DNA form, the CDR3 reads TGTGCCAGCAGCTTGGTGGGGACGGGGGCCTACGAGCAGTACTTC. Translating it yields CASSLVGTGAYEQYF. Full variable domain (remainder filled in from reference TRBV7-2 and TRBJ2-7): GAGVSQSPSNKVTEKGKDVELRCDPISGHTALYWYRQSLGQGLEFLIYFQGNSAPDKSGLPSDRFSAERTGGSVSTLTIQRTQQEDSAVYLCASSLVGTGAYEQYFGPGTRLTVT.